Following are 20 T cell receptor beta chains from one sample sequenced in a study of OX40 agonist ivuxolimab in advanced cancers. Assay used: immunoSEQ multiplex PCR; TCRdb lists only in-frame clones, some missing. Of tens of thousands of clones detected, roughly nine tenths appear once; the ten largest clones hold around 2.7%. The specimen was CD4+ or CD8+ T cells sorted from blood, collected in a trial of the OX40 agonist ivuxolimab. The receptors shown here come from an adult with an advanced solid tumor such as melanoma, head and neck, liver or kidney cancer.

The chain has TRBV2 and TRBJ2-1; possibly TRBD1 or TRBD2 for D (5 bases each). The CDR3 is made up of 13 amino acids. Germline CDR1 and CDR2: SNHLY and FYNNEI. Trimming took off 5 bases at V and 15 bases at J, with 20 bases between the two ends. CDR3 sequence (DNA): TGTGCCAGCAGTCCCTTACCACGGGGCGCGTCGTTCTTC. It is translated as CASSPLPRGASFF.

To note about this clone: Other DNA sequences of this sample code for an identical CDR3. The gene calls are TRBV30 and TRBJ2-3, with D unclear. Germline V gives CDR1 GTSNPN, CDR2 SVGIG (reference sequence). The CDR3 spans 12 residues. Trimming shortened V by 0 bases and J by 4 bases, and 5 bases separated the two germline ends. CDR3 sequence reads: CAWSVLADTQYF. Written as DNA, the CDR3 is TGTGCCTGGAGTGTACTTGCAGATACGCAGTATTTT.

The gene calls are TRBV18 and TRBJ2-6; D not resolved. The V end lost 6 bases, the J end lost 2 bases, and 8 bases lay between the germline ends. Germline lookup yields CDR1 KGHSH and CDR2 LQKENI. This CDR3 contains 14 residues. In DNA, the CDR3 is TGTGCCAGCTCCCCCGTCACTGGGGCCAACGTCCTGACTTTC. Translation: CASSPVTGANVLTF.

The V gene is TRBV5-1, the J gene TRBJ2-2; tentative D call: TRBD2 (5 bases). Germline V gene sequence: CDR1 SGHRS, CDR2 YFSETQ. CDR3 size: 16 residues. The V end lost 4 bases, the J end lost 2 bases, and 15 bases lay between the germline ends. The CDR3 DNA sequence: TGCGCCAGCAGCCACACGCGGGTCTTAAACACCGGGGAGCTGTTTTTT. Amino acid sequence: CASSHTRVLNTGELFF.

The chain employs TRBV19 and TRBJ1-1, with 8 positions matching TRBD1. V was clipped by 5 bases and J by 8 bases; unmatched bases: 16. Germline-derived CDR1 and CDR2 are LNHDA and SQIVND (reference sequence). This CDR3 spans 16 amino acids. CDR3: CASSPGTGRSIFEAFF. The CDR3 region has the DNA TGTGCCAGTAGTCCCGGGACAGGCCGGTCGATCTTCGAAGCTTTCTTT.

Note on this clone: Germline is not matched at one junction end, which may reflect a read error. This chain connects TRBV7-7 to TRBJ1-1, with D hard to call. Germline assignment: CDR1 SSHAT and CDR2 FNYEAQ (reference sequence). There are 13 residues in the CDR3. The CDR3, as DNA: TGTGCTAGCAGCCTGGAGCCGAACACTGAAGCTTTCTTT. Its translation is CASSLEPNTEAFF. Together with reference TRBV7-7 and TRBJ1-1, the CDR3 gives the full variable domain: GAGVSQSPRYKVTKRGQDVTLRCDPISSHATLYWYQQALGQGPEFLTYFNYEAQPDKSGLPSDRFSAERPEGSISTLTIQRTEQRDSAMYRCASSLEPNTEAFFGQGTRLTVV.

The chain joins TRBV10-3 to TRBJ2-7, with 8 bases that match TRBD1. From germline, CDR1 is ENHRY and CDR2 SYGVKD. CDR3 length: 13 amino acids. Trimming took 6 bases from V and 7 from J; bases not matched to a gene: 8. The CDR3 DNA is TGTGCCATCAGGACGACAGGGGTGGAGGAGCAGTACTTC. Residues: CAIRTTGVEEQYF.

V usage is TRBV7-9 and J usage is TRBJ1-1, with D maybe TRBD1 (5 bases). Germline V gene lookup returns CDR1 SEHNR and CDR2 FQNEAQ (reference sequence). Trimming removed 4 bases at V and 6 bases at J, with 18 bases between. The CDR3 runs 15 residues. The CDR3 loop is CASSSLLGGAPEAFF. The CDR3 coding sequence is TGTGCCAGCAGCTCCCTCCTCGGTGGGGCCCCTGAAGCTTTCTTT. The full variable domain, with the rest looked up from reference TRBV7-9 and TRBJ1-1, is DTGVSQNPRHKITKRGQNVTFRCDPISEHNRLYWYRQTLGQGPEFLTYFQNEAQLEKSRLLSDRFSAERPKGSFSTLEIQRTEQGDSAMYLCASSSLLGGAPEAFFGQGTRLTVV.

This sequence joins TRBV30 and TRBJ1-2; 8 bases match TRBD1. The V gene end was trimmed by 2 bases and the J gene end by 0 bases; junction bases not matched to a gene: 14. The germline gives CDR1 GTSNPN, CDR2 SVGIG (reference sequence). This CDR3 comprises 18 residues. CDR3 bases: TGTGCCTGGAGTCCCCGCAGGGGGCAAGAGGGTCCTAACTATGGCTACACCTTC. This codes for CAWSPRRGQEGPNYGYTF. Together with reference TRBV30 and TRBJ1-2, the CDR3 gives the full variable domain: SQTIHQWPATLVQPVGSPLSLECTVEGTSNPNLYWYRQAAGRGLQLLFYSVGIGQISSEVPQNLSASRPQDRQFILSSKKLLLSDSGFYLCAWSPRRGQEGPNYGYTFGSGTRLTVV.

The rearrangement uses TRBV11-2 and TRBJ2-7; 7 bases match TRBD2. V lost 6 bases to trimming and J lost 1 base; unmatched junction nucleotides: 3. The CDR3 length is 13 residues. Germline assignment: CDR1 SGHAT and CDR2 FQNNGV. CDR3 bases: TGTGCCAGCAGAGCGGGACGGTCCTACGAGCAGTACTTC. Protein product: CASRAGRSYEQYF.

CDR3 loop: CASSSRGQLNQPQHF. The DNA of the CDR3 is TGTGCCAGCAGCTCAAGGGGACAATTGAATCAGCCCCAGCATTTT. The chain couples TRBV7-2 to TRBJ1-5, with a weak D call TRBD1 (6 bases). Germline CDR1 is SGHTA and CDR2 is FQGNSA. V was trimmed by 4 bases and J by 4 bases, leaving 14 bases between them. This CDR3 is 15 amino acids long.

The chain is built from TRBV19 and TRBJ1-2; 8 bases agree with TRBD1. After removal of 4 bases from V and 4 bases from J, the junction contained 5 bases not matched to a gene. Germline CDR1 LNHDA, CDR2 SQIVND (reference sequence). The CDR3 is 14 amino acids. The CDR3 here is CASSTQDRGYGYTF. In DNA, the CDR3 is TGTGCCAGTAGTACCCAAGACAGGGGCTATGGCTACACCTTC.

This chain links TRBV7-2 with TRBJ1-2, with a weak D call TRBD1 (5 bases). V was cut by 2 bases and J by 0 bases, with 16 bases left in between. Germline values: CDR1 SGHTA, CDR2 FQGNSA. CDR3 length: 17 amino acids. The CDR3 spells CASSLTGVLGTNYGYTF. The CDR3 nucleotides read TGTGCCAGCAGCTTAACAGGCGTTCTGGGGACTAACTATGGCTACACCTTC.

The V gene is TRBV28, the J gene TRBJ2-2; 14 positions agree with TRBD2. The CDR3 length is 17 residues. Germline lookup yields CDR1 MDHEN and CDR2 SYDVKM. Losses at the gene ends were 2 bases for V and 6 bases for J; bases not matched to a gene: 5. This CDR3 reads CASSLAGTSGSAGELFF. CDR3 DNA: TGTGCCAGCAGTTTAGCGGGGACTAGCGGGAGCGCCGGGGAGCTGTTTTTT.

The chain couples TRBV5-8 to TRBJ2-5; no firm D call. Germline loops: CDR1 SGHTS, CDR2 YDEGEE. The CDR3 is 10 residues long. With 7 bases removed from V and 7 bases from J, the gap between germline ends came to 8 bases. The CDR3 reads CASPSGTQYF. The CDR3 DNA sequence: TGTGCCAGCCCGTCGGGGACCCAGTACTTC.

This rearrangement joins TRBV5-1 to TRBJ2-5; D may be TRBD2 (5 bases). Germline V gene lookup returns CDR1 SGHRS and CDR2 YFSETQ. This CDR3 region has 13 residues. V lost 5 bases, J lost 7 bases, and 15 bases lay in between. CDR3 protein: CASRTGPAGTQYF. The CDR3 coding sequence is TGCGCCAGCAGAACGGGTCCTGCGGGGACCCAGTACTTC.

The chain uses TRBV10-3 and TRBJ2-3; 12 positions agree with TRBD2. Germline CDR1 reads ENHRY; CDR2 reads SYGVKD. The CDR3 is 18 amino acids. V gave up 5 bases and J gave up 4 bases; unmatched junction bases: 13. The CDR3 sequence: CAISKGTSGWKNPDTQYF. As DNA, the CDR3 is TGTGCCATCAGTAAAGGGACTAGCGGGTGGAAAAACCCAGATACGCAGTATTTT.

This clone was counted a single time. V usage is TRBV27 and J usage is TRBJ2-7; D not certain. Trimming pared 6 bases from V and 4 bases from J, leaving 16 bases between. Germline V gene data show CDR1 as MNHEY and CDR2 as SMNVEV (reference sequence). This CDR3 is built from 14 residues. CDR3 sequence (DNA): TGTGCCAGCAGCTCCGGGCCTCCCCGGTACGAGCAGTACTTC. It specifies CASSSGPPRYEQYF.

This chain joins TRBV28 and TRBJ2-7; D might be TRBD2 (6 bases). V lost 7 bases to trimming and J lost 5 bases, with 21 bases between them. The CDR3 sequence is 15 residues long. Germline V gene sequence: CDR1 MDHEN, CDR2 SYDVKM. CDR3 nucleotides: TGTGCCAGCAATTCGGGCGGGGCAGGGCCCCACGAGCAGTACTTC. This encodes CASNSGGAGPHEQYF.

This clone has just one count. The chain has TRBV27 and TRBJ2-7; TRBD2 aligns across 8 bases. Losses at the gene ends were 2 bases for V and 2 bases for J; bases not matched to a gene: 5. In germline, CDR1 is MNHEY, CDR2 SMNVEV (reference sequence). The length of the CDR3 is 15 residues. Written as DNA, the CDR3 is TGTGCCAGCAGTTTACAGCGGGGGCCGCCCTACGAGCAGTACTTC. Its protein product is CASSLQRGPPYEQYF.